This entry lists 9 T cell receptor beta chains sequenced from one sample in a study of blood T cell repertoires in COVID-19 (dated by TCRdb to the early 2020s). The method was the immunoSEQ multiplex PCR assay. The table was pulled from immuneACCESS by TCRdb, which kept in-frame rearrangements only. Such tables lose some clones; where checked, under half of the loss comes from unresolved V genes, and the rest has no known cause. The sample contains roughly 250,000 clones, 70% to 85% of them found a single time. The ten biggest clones cover around 9.9% of the sample. Sequencing was performed on peripheral blood. These receptors were taken from a woman older than 75 with acute or convalescent COVID-19.

This clone was counted a few times. The V gene is TRBV5-1, the J gene TRBJ1-6; TRBD1 might be the D (5 bases). The length of the CDR3 is 15 residues. Germline loops: CDR1 SGHRS, CDR2 YFSETQ. Between the trimmed V and J ends, which lost 0 bases and 5 bases, there was a span of 9 bases. Here the CDR3 DNA reads TGCGCCAGCAGCTTGGGCGGGACTAATAATTCACCCCTCCACTTT. Translating it yields CASSLGGTNNSPLHF.

The genes are TRBV5-5 and TRBJ1-6; TRBD1 is a possible D gene (6 bases). This CDR3 has 17 amino acids. CDR1 is SGHKS, CDR2 YYEKEE, per germline (reference sequence). Trimming took off 3 bases at V and 0 bases at J, with 13 bases between the two ends. Here the CDR3 DNA reads TGTGCCAGCAGCTACCGGGACATGAGCTCCTATAATTCACCCCTCCACTTT. Translated, it gives CASSYRDMSSYNSPLHF.

The chain recombines TRBV5-8 with TRBJ2-2; 9 bases align to TRBD2. There are 18 residues in the CDR3. J was trimmed by 5 bases and V by 3 bases; bases with no gene match: 14. The germline CDR1 and CDR2 sequences are SGHTS and YDEGEE. The CDR3 coding sequence is TGTGCCAGCAGCTCTTACGCGGGGGGGCTGCGGGCGACCGGGGAGCTGTTTTTT. Its protein product is CASSSYAGGLRATGELFF.

The chain links TRBV7-8 to TRBJ1-5; D perhaps matches TRBD1 (5 bases). In germline, CDR1 is SGHVS, CDR2 FQNEAQ. The CDR3 runs to 16 residues. V gave up 1 base and J gave up 4 bases, with 14 bases separating them. The chain's CDR3 is CASSLGTPRSNQPQHF. DNA for the CDR3: TGTGCCAGCAGCTTAGGGACACCTCGTTCAAATCAGCCCCAGCATTTT.

This chain uses TRBV6-5 with TRBJ2-5; 9 bases line up with TRBD1. Germline V gene lookup returns CDR1 MNHEY and CDR2 SVGAGI. This CDR3 comprises 16 residues. V shed 0 bases and J 1 base; nucleotides not matched to a gene: 3. The CDR3 is CASSYSWTGAQETQYF. CDR3 nucleotide sequence: TGTGCCAGCAGTTACTCCTGGACAGGGGCCCAAGAGACCCAGTACTTC.

The gene calls are TRBV18 and TRBJ2-5, with D possibly TRBD1 on 6 matching bases. V was shortened by 6 bases and J by 1 base, with 18 bases between the two germline ends. This CDR3 is 16 amino acids long. Germline CDR1 is KGHSH and CDR2 is LQKENI. This chain's CDR3 is CASSPGERSLQETQYF. Written as DNA, the CDR3 is TGTGCCAGCTCCCCAGGGGAGCGGTCCCTCCAAGAGACCCAGTACTTC.

V is TRBV15 and J is TRBJ2-7; D is perhaps TRBD1 (6 bases). This CDR3 region has 16 residues. With 1 base removed from V and 3 bases from J, the gap between germline ends came to 16 bases. Germline V gives CDR1 LNHNV, CDR2 YYDKDF (reference sequence). The CDR3 DNA reads as TGTGCCACCAGCAGAGGTATGGCCAGGGGCGTCTACGAGCAGTACTTC. Protein sequence: CATSRGMARGVYEQYF. Supplemented by reference TRBV15 and TRBJ2-7, the full variable domain reads DAMVIQNPRYQVTQFGKPVTLSCSQTLNHNVMYWYQQKSSQAPKLLFHYYDKDFNNEADTPDNFQSRRPNTSFCFLDIRSPGLGDTAMYLCATSRGMARGVYEQYFGPGTRLTVT.

V gene TRBV9 combines with J gene TRBJ2-7; 8 bases match TRBD2. Germline V gene sequence: CDR1 SGDLS, CDR2 YYNGEE. The CDR3 length is 15 residues. After removal of 2 bases from V and 4 bases from J, the junction contained 8 bases not matched to a gene. The CDR3 bases are TGTGCCAGCAGCGTGGGCCCGGGGGGGCAGTACGAGCAGTACTTC. It translates to CASSVGPGGQYEQYF.

The CDR3 here is CATSHPTGTSGGPATDTQYF. CDR3 DNA sequence: TGTGCCACCTCCCACCCAACAGGGACTAGCGGGGGACCGGCTACAGATACGCAGTATTTT. The chain uses TRBV28 and TRBJ2-3, with 14 bases aligning to TRBD2. The trim removed 10 bases at V and 3 bases at J, leaving 21 bases unmatched. The CDR3 length is 20 residues. Looked up from germline, CDR1 is MDHEN and CDR2 is SYDVKM.